This T cell receptor beta chain derives from a study of CD8+ T cells in alopecia areata. Whole-study context: Each of the treated patients was given oral tofacitinib, 5 to 10 mg twice daily, for moderate-to-severe alopecia areata. Study observations and caveats: Sequences from scalp samples also cover resident alphabeta T cells of normal skin.

CDR1 and CDR2 from the germline V gene are MGHRA and YSYEKL. V lost 1 base to trimming and J lost 5 bases, with 10 bases between them. The CDR3 spans 14 residues. For this clone: Antigen unknown.

After isolation, RNA underwent reverse transcription to generate cDNA as the sequencing template. The protocol was immunoSEQ multiplex PCR, while the TCRdb copy is restricted to in-frame clones and leaves out a portion. This sample has around 200,000 clones, with about three fifths found just once. Indicated treatment: oral pan-JAK inhibitor, 5-10 mg twice daily. Sample: CD8+ T cells sorted from blood, taken at week 24, from a patient treated with tofacitinib. The chain links TRBV4-1 to TRBJ2-3, with D hard to call. The clonotype comes from a human donor with alopecia areata. The CDR3 nucleotides read TGCGCCAGCAGCCAAGCCGCGGATGGAGATACGCAGTATTTT. Protein sequence: CASSQAADGDTQYF.